This T cell receptor beta chain was observed in a study of response to subunit inactivated influenza vaccine. Findings and caveats of the study: Authors suggested each seasonal flu vaccination may recruit only limited numbers of new T cells.

V lost 5 bases to trimming and J lost 4 bases; unmatched junction nucleotides: 7. Germline V gene data show CDR1 as SGHTA and CDR2 as FQGNSA. CDR3 length equals 15 residues. TCRdb redid the calling of the RT-PCR reads with MiXCR, one entry per CDR3 protein. Of over 650,000 distinct CDR3 sequences listed, less than 20% are singletons. Notes on this clonotype: The antigen remains unidentified.

Here the sequenced sample was PBMCs from blood, taken around 5 days after vaccination. The genes are TRBV7-2 and TRBJ1-5; TRBD1 agrees at 8 bases. The clonotype comes from a man aged 50-60 years who received an inactivated influenza vaccine. The CDR3 region is CASSAQGQGNQPQHF. CDR3 bases: TGTGCCAGCAGCGCCCAAGGACAGGGAAATCAGCCCCAGCATTTT.